This TCR beta chain was observed in a study of CD8+ T cells in alopecia areata. Study-wide results and caveats: Persistence of many expanded lesional clones was seen in scalp and blood during tofacitinib. Sharing of TCRs across patients appeared less clear than in mice, possibly for HLA-related reasons.

With 6 bases removed from V and 6 bases from J, the gap between germline ends came to 8 bases. Looked up from germline, CDR1 is MGHRA and CDR2 is YSYEKL. CDR3 size: 12 residues. About this clone itself: Antigen: not known.

Regarding treatment: oral pan-JAK inhibitor, 5-10 mg twice daily. After isolation, RNA underwent reverse transcription to generate cDNA as the sequencing template. Profiling relied on immunoSEQ multiplex PCR, and the TCRdb table lists in-frame clones only, not all of them. This table holds about 270,000 clones, over 45% found once. The sample in question was CD4+ T cells sorted from blood, obtained around week 54, from a patient treated with tofacitinib. The TCR was taken from a human donor with alopecia areata. The chain links TRBV4-1 to TRBJ2-2, with D unclear. This CDR3 reads CASSRSAGELFF. CDR3 sequence (DNA): TGCGCCAGCAGTCGTTCTGCCGGGGAGCTGTTTTTT.